One and the same sample provided the 30 T cell receptor beta chains below, sequenced in a study of cytomegalovirus exposure and HLA in healthy donors. The study ran its PCR with 60 Vbeta and 13 Jbeta primers. This table comes from immunoSEQ multiplex PCR, and its TCRdb copy is limited to in-frame clones, with some not included. In the table there are 150,000 to 200,000 clones, roughly 70% of which are singletons. Sequenced input: PBMCs. The source is a woman in her twenties or thirties in good health and CMV-seronegative.

The V gene is TRBV28, the J gene TRBJ2-1; D is possibly TRBD2 (6 bases). This CDR3 has 16 residues. Trimming took off 5 bases at V and 8 bases at J, with 22 bases between the two ends. Germline V CDR1 and CDR2: MDHEN, SYDVKM. The CDR3: CASSPGGALGGYEQFF. The CDR3 DNA reads TGTGCCAGCAGTCCAGGAGGGGCGTTAGGTGGCTATGAGCAGTTCTTC. Variable domain in full (rest from reference TRBV28 and TRBJ2-1): DVKVTQSSRYLVKRTGEKVFLECVQDMDHENMFWYRQDPGLGLRLIYFSYDVKMKEKGDIPEGYSVSREKKERFSLILESASTNQTSMYLCASSPGGALGGYEQFFGPGTRLTVL.

The chain combines TRBV4-3 with TRBJ1-2; 7 bases fit TRBD1. The germline CDR1 and CDR2 sequences are LGHNA and YSLEER. The CDR3 covers 16 residues. The junction had 14 bases not matched to a gene; V was cut back by 2 bases and J by 8 bases. The CDR3 DNA is TGCGCCAGCAGCCAATTTTCGGACAGGAGCAAGGGGGGCTACACCTTC. Its translation is CASSQFSDRSKGGYTF.

This CDR3 is CASSIGQGHQPQHF. Written as DNA, the CDR3 is TGTGCCAGTAGTATCGGGCAGGGGCATCAGCCCCAGCATTTT. The chain carries TRBV19 and TRBJ1-5, with D perhaps matching TRBD1 (6 bases). This CDR3 region has 14 residues. V was shortened by 3 bases and J by 5 bases, with 11 bases between the two germline ends. In germline, CDR1 is LNHDA, CDR2 SQIVND (reference sequence).

This clone was seen only a few times. The V gene is TRBV28, the J gene TRBJ1-2; D remains ambiguous. The CDR3 is 12 amino acids. Germline CDR1 and CDR2: MDHEN and SYDVKM. Between the trimmed V and J ends, which lost 9 bases and 0 bases, there was a span of 8 bases. In DNA, the CDR3 is TGTGCCAGTTCTTCTACTAACTATGGCTACACCTTC. Its protein is CASSSTNYGYTF.

This sequence joins TRBV7-8 and TRBJ1-1; a possible D gene is TRBD1 (6 bases). Trimming removed 1 base at V and 6 bases at J, with 18 bases between. The CDR3 length is 16 residues. The V gene's germline CDR1 is SGHVS and CDR2 FQNEAQ. The CDR3 is CASSLVVGAGSAEAFF. As DNA, the CDR3 is TGTGCCAGCAGCTTAGTTGTGGGGGCGGGTAGCGCTGAAGCTTTCTTT.

V gene TRBV13 combines with J gene TRBJ2-1; D perhaps matches TRBD1 (6 bases). This CDR3 region has 13 residues. Germline lookup yields CDR1 PRHDT and CDR2 FYEKMQ (reference sequence). V was cut by 3 bases and J by 9 bases, with 12 bases left in between. The CDR3 reads CASSFLQGSEQFF. Here the CDR3 DNA reads TGTGCCAGCAGCTTTCTACAGGGTAGTGAGCAGTTCTTC.

A few counts support this clone. The chain links TRBV5-4 to TRBJ2-1, with 12 nucleotides matching TRBD2. CDR1 is SGHNT and CDR2 is YYREEE in the germline V gene (reference sequence). The CDR3 runs to 17 residues. Losses at the gene ends were 8 bases for V and 4 bases for J; bases not matched to a gene: 13. For the CDR3, the DNA is TGTGCCAGTGCCGGGACTAGCGGGTATACCATTTACAATGAGCAGTTCTTC. Its translation: CASAGTSGYTIYNEQFF.

The rearrangement uses TRBV7-8 and TRBJ2-7; D remains ambiguous. Per germline, CDR1 SGHVS and CDR2 FQNEAQ. V lost 0 bases and J 6 bases, leaving 6 bases between the germline ends. This CDR3 comprises 12 residues. The CDR3 sequence: CASSLAPSEQYF. The CDR3 DNA is TGTGCCAGCAGCTTAGCCCCCTCCGAGCAGTACTTC.

In its sample, this clone was seen once. This chain uses TRBV7-3 with TRBJ2-1, with D perhaps TRBD1 (5 bases). The CDR3 sequence is 15 residues long. Deletions cut 3 bases from V and 0 bases from J, with 9 bases between. CDR1 SGHTA and CDR2 FQGTGA come from the germline V gene. CDR3 in DNA: TGTGCCAGCAGCTTGGGGCAGACCTCCTACAATGAGCAGTTCTTC. Encoded protein: CASSLGQTSYNEQFF.

The J gene is TRBJ2-1, the V gene TRBV7-2; D is uncertain. CDR3 size: 13 residues. Germline CDR1 and CDR2: SGHTA and FQGNSA. Trimming cost V 2 bases and J 4 bases, with 6 bases left between them. This CDR3 is CASSLQVYNEQFF. The DNA for the CDR3 is TGTGCCAGCAGCTTACAGGTTTACAATGAGCAGTTCTTC.

The chain joins TRBV5-6 to TRBJ1-3; a possible D gene is TRBD1 (6 bases). V was shortened by 4 bases and J by 3 bases, with 11 bases between the two germline ends. The CDR3 consists of 14 residues. From germline, CDR1 is SGHDT and CDR2 YYEEEE. The CDR3 reads CASSETGFGNTIYF. For the CDR3, the DNA is TGTGCCAGCAGCGAAACAGGGTTTGGAAACACCATATATTTT.

The chain uses TRBV30 and TRBJ2-7; TRBD2 matches at 7 bases. CDR3 length equals 19 residues. CDR1 GTSNPN and CDR2 SVGIG come from the germline V gene (reference sequence). The J segment lost 1 base and the V segment lost 0 bases, leaving 18 bases of the junction unmatched. CDR3 DNA: TGTGCCTGGAGTGTTGGAGGGACTAAGGCAACTCAGTCGTCCTACGAGCAGTACTTC. Translation: CAWSVGGTKATQSSYEQYF. The full variable domain, with the rest looked up from reference TRBV30 and TRBJ2-7, is SQTIHQWPATLVQPVGSPLSLECTVEGTSNPNLYWYRQAAGRGLQLLFYSVGIGQISSEVPQNLSASRPQDRQFILSSKKLLLSDSGFYLCAWSVGGTKATQSSYEQYFGPGTRLTVT.

The V call is TRBV6-7, the J call TRBJ1-1; D may be TRBD1 (6 bases). TRBV6-7 is identified as an open reading frame with a role that is uncertain. CDR3 size: 13 residues. The germline V and J ends were trimmed by 7 bases and 5 bases, with 14 bases remaining between them. CDR3 DNA: TGTGCCAGCATCCAAGGGGGAGAGACTGAAGCTTTCTTT. Residues: CASIQGGETEAFF.

V and J are TRBV5-1 and TRBJ2-1, with 10 nucleotides matching TRBD1. The V and J ends lost 3 bases and 7 bases, in that order; junction bases with no gene match: 10. The CDR3 loop spans 16 amino acids. Germline V gene sequence: CDR1 SGHRS, CDR2 YFSETQ. This CDR3 reads CASSSRSTGGSNEQFF. The CDR3 region has the DNA TGCGCCAGCAGCTCGAGATCGACAGGGGGCTCAAATGAGCAGTTCTTC.

The chain joins TRBV9 to TRBJ2-7, with D perhaps TRBD1 (5 bases). The V end lost 0 bases, the J end lost 4 bases, and 11 bases lay between the germline ends. In germline, CDR1 is SGDLS, CDR2 YYNGEE. The CDR3 contains 14 residues. The CDR3 loop reads CASSVGSPGYEQYF. The CDR3 DNA reads as TGTGCCAGCAGCGTAGGCAGCCCAGGGTACGAGCAGTACTTC. Based on the CDR3 plus reference TRBV9 and TRBJ2-7, the full variable domain is DSGVTQTPKHLITATGQRVTLRCSPRSGDLSVYWYQQSLDQGLQFLIQYYNGEERAKGNILERFSAQQFPDLHSELNLSSLELGDSALYFCASSVGSPGYEQYFGPGTRLTVT.

The CDR3 bases are TGTGCCAGCAGCGTAGGGAGCTCACCCCTCCACTTT. It translates to CASSVGSSPLHF. V is TRBV9 and J is TRBJ1-6; D is unresolved. This CDR3 contains 12 residues. Trimming took 0 bases from V and 10 from J, leaving 5 bases between them. The germline gives CDR1 SGDLS, CDR2 YYNGEE.

The V gene is TRBV4-2, the J gene TRBJ2-7, with 10 nucleotides matching TRBD1. V trimming: 4 bases; J trimming: 5 bases; junction bases outside the gene matches: 5. The CDR3 runs to 14 residues. CDR1 LGHNA and CDR2 YNFKEQ come from the germline V gene. The CDR3: CASSPRDRGHEQYF. CDR3 nucleotides: TGTGCCAGCAGCCCCCGGGACAGGGGTCACGAGCAGTACTTC.

The chain is built from TRBV12-5 and TRBJ1-4; 7 nucleotides agree with TRBD1. CDR1 and CDR2 from the germline V gene are LGHNT and FRNRAP. The length of the CDR3 is 15 residues. The junction had 3 bases not matched to a gene; V was cut back by 1 base and J by 4 bases. The chain's CDR3 is CASGLAGTDNEKLFF. The CDR3 DNA follows: TGTGCTAGTGGTTTGGCCGGGACAGATAATGAAAAACTGTTTTTT.

The chain combines TRBV4-1 with TRBJ2-3; 8 bases map to TRBD1. The CDR3 sequence is 14 residues long. The V and J ends lost 4 bases and 4 bases, in that order; junction bases with no gene match: 4. Germline-derived CDR1 and CDR2 are MGHRA and YSYEKL. CDR3 DNA: TGCGCCAGCAGCCGGACAGGGCTGGCAGATACGCAGTATTTT. Its translation is CASSRTGLADTQYF.

The J gene is TRBJ2-3, the V gene TRBV9, with D tentatively TRBD2 (7 bases). Germline values: CDR1 SGDLS, CDR2 YYNGEE. The CDR3 extends over 16 amino acids. Trimming removed 0 bases from V and 8 bases from J, with 19 bases in between. CDR3 loop: CASSVARGAAFGTQYF. DNA of the CDR3: TGTGCCAGCAGCGTAGCTCGGGGGGCGGCGTTTGGTACGCAGTATTTT.

Concerning this clone: Because the CDR3 is missing its conserved closing phenylalanine or tryptophan, this is likely a read error. The rearrangement links TRBV30 to TRBJ1-1; the D gene is possibly TRBD1 (6 bases). V was shortened by 5 bases and J by 0 bases, with 10 bases between the two germline ends. Per the germline V gene, CDR1 is GTSNPN and CDR2 is SVGIG (reference sequence). The CDR3 sequence is 13 residues long. CDR3 residues: CAWAGTLNTEAFS. The DNA of the CDR3 is TGTGCCTGGGCCGGGACACTGAACACTGAAGCTTTCTCT.

The V gene is TRBV5-4, the J gene TRBJ2-1; D unresolved. Germline CDR1 reads SGHNT; CDR2 reads YYREEE (reference sequence). This CDR3 comprises 12 residues. V lost 2 bases, J lost 4 bases, and 4 bases lay in between. The CDR3 region has the DNA TGTGCCAGCAGCTTCCGGTACAATGAGCAGTTCTTC. It specifies CASSFRYNEQFF.

This rearrangement joins TRBV5-6 to TRBJ2-2; D is perhaps TRBD2 (6 bases). CDR3 length: 15 amino acids. Germline loops: CDR1 SGHDT, CDR2 YYEEEE. V dropped 0 bases and J dropped 4 bases, with 10 bases sitting between them. The CDR3 reads CASSLGGRSTGELFF. CDR3 nucleotide sequence: TGTGCCAGCAGCTTGGGTGGGAGGTCCACCGGGGAGCTGTTTTTT.

V usage is TRBV7-2 and J usage is TRBJ2-5; D not certain. The germline V gene encodes CDR1 SGHTA and CDR2 FQGNSA. The CDR3 is 12 amino acids. V was shortened by 5 bases and J by 4 bases, with 8 bases between the two germline ends. This CDR3 reads CASSLDTETQYF. CDR3 DNA: TGTGCCAGCAGCCTTGACACAGAGACCCAGTACTTC.

V and J are TRBV2 and TRBJ2-7; no reliable D call. This CDR3 has 12 amino acids. V shed 5 bases and J shed 5 bases, with 10 bases lying between them. Per the germline V gene, CDR1 is SNHLY and CDR2 is FYNNEI. The CDR3 nucleotides are TGTGCCAGCAGTTTCAGTCGGGACGAGCAGTACTTC. It is translated as CASSFSRDEQYF.

This chain joins TRBV4-3 and TRBJ1-2; perhaps TRBD1 as D (5 bases). CDR3 size: 16 residues. Germline lookup yields CDR1 LGHNA and CDR2 YSLEER. V shed 1 base and J shed 6 bases, with 18 bases lying between them. The chain's CDR3 is CASSQAIQDLVNGYTF. The DNA of the CDR3 is TGCGCCAGCAGCCAAGCAATACAGGACCTCGTAAATGGCTACACCTTC.

About this clone: Distinct nucleotide sequences in the sample also encode this CDR3. The rearrangement joins TRBV7-2 to TRBJ2-1; TRBD2 matches at 9 bases. The CDR3 extends over 16 amino acids. V trimming: 1 base; J trimming: 3 bases; junction bases outside the gene matches: 4. Germline CDR1 is SGHTA and CDR2 is FQGNSA. The CDR3 region has the DNA TGTGCCAGCAGCTTAGGTAGCGGGAGAGGCTACAATGAGCAGTTCTTC. Its translation: CASSLGSGRGYNEQFF.

The V and J genes are TRBV10-1 and TRBJ2-7; D call uncertain. The CDR3 has 15 amino acids. CDR1 is WNHNN, CDR2 SYGVQD, per germline (reference sequence). Trimming removed 4 bases at V and 3 bases at J, with 16 bases between. For the CDR3, the DNA is TGCGCCAGCAGTGCAGGTGGCAGGCGCTGCTACGAGCAGTACTTC. Amino acid sequence: CASSAGGRRCYEQYF.

This chain joins TRBV13 and TRBJ2-7; 10 bases line up with TRBD2. V gave up 4 bases and J gave up 0 bases; unmatched junction bases: 0. Germline V gives CDR1 PRHDT, CDR2 FYEKMQ (reference sequence). This CDR3 comprises 14 residues. The CDR3: CASSSSGSSYEQYF. In nucleotides, the CDR3 is TGTGCCAGCAGCTCTAGCGGGAGCTCCTACGAGCAGTACTTC.

This chain connects TRBV29-1 to TRBJ2-1; 7 bases align to TRBD2. Germline-derived CDR1 and CDR2 are SQVTM and ANQGSEA. J lost 0 bases, V lost 7 bases, and 12 bases had no gene match. The CDR3 length is 16 residues. The CDR3 sequence: CSGGTIGAFSYNEQFF. The CDR3 DNA reads as TGCAGCGGTGGGACTATAGGGGCCTTCTCCTACAATGAGCAGTTCTTC.